This TCR beta chain was profiled in a study of early T cells in non-severe SARS-CoV-2 infection. Across the whole study: The authors sequenced bulk RNA from unsorted whole blood, leaving chains unpaired.

Remarks on this clonotype: What it recognizes is unknown.

Study-level results: VDJdb matching, biased toward anti-spike CD8 responses, missed private and CD4 specificities.

Individual cDNA molecules were tagged with unique molecular identifiers, the study reported. TCRdb fed the 5' RACE reads into MiXCR, producing one record per CDR3 protein. The sample lists approximately 22,000 distinct CDR3 sequences, 5% to 6% occurring once. Trimming stripped 5 bases from V and 4 bases from J, with 9 bases between. Germline CDR1 reads MNHNY; CDR2 reads SVGAGI (reference sequence). The CDR3 spans 12 residues. V gene TRBV6-6 combines with J gene TRBJ2-7; TRBD1 is a possible D gene (6 bases). This TCR was sampled from an adult who was a healthcare worker with PCR-confirmed SARS-CoV-2 infection or an uninfected control (not recorded which). The sequencing used whole blood, collected at baseline. CDR3 coding DNA: TGTGCCAGCAGTCCTCAGGGGTACGAGCAGTACTTC. It yields the protein CASSPQGYEQYF.